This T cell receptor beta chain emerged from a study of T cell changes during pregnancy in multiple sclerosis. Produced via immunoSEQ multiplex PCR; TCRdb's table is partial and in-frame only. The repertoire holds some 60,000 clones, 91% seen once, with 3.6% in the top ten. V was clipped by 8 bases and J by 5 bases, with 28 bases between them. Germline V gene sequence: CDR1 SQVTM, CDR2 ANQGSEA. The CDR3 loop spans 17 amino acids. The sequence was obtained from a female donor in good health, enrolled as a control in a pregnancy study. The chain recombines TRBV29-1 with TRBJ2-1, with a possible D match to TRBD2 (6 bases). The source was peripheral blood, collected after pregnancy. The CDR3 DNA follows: TGCAGCTTACGAAACCGGCTAAGGGACTCCTCTAACAATGAGCAGTTCTTC. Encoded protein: CSLRNRLRDSSNNEQFF.